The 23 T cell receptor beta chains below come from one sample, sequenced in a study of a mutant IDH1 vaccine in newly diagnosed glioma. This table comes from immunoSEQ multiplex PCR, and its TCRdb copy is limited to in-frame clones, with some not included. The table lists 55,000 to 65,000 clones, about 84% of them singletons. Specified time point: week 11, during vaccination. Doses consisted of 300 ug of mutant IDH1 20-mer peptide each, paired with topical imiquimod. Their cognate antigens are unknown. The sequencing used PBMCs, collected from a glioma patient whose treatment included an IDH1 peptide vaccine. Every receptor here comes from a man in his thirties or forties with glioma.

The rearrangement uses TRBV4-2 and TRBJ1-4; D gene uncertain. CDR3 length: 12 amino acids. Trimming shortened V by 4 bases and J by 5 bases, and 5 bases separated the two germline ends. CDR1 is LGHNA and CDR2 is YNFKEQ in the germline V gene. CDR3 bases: TGTGCCAGCAGCCGGAGGAATGAAAAACTGTTTTTT. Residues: CASSRRNEKLFF.

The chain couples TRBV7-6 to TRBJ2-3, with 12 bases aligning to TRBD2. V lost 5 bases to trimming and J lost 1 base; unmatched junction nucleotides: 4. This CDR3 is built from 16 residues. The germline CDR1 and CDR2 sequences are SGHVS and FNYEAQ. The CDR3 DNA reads TGTGCCAGCAGCCACAGACTAGCGGGGGGCACAGATACGCAGTATTTT. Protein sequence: CASSHRLAGGTDTQYF.

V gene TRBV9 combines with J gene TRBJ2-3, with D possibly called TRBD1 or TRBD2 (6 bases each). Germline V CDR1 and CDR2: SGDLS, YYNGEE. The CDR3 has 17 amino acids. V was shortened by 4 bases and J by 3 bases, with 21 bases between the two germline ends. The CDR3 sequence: CASSPSSGGLWTDTQYF. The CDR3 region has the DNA TGTGCCAGCAGCCCCTCGTCCGGGGGCCTATGGACAGATACGCAGTATTTT. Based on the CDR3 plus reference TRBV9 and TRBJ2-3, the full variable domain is DSGVTQTPKHLITATGQRVTLRCSPRSGDLSVYWYQQSLDQGLQFLIQYYNGEERAKGNILERFSAQQFPDLHSELNLSSLELGDSALYFCASSPSSGGLWTDTQYFGPGTRLTVL.

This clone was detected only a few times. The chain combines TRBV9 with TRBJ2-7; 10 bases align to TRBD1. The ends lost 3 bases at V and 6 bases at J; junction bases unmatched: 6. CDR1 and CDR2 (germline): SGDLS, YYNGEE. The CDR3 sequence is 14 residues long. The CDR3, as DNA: TGTGCCAGCAGCGCGGGACAGGGGTGGGGCGAGCAGTACTTC. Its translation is CASSAGQGWGEQYF.

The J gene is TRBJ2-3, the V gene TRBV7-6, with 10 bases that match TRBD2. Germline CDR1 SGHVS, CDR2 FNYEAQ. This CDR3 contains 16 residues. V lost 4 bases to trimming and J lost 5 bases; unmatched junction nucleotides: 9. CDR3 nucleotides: TGTGCCAGCAGCTACCGCCTAGCGGGGGTGGGAGATACGCAGTATTTT. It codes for CASSYRLAGVGDTQYF.

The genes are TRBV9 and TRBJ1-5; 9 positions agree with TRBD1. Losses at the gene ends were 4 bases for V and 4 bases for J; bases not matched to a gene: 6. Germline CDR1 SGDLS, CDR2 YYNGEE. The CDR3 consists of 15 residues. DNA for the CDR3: TGTGCCAGCAGCCCGACAGGGGGACCAAATCAGCCCCAGCATTTT. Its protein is CASSPTGGPNQPQHF.

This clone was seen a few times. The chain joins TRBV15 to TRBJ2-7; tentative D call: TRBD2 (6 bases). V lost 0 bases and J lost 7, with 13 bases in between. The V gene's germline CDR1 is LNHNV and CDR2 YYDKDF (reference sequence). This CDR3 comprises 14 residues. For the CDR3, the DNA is TGTGCCACCAGCAGAGAACAGTTCCGGGGGGAGCAGTACTTC. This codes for CATSREQFRGEQYF. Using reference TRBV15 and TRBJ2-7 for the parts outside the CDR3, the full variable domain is DAMVIQNPRYQVTQFGKPVTLSCSQTLNHNVMYWYQQKSSQAPKLLFHYYDKDFNNEADTPDNFQSRRPNTSFCFLDIRSPGLGDTAMYLCATSREQFRGEQYFGPGTRLTVT.

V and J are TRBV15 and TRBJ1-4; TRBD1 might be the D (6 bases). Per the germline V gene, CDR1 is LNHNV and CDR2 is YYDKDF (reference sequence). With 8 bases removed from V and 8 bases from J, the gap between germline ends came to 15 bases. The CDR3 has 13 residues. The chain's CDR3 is CATLGSGVEKLFF. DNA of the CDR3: TGTGCCACCCTGGGATCAGGGGTAGAAAAACTGTTTTTT.

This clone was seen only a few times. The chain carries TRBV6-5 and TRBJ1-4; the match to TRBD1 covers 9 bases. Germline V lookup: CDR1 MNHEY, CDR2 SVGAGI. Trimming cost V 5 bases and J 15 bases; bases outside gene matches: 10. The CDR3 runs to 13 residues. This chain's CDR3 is CASSTPGQGDLFF. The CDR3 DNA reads TGTGCCAGCAGTACGCCGGGACAGGGAGACTTGTTTTTT.

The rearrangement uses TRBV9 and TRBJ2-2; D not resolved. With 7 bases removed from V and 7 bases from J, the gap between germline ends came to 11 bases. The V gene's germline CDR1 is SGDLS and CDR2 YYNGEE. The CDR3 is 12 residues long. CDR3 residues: CASEDVGGELFF. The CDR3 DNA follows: TGTGCCAGCGAGGACGTTGGCGGGGAGCTGTTTTTT.

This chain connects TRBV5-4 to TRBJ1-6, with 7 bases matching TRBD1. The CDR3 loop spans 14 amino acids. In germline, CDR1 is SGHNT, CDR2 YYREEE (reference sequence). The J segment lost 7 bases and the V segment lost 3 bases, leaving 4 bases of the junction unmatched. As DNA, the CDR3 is TGTGCCAGCAGCTGGGACAGAAGCAATTCACCCCTCCACTTT. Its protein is CASSWDRSNSPLHF.

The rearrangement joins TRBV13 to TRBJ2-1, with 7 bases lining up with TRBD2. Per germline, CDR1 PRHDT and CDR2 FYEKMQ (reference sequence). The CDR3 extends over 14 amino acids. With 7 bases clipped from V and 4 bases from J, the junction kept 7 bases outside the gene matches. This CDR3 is CASTWGGKYNEQFF. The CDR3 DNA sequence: TGTGCCAGCACCTGGGGAGGGAAATACAATGAGCAGTTCTTC.

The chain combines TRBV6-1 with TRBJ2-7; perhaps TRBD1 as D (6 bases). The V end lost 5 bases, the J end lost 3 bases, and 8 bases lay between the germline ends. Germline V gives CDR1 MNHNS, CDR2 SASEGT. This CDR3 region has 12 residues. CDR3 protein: CASSPQGYEQYF. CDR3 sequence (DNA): TGTGCCAGCAGTCCACAGGGCTACGAGCAGTACTTC.

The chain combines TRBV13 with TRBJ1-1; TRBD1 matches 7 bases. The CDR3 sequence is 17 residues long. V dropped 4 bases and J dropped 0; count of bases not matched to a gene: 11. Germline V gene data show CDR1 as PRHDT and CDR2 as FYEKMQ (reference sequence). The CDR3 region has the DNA TGTGCCAGCAGCTCCAAGAGACGGACAGGCCTGAACACTGAAGCTTTCTTT. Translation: CASSSKRRTGLNTEAFF.

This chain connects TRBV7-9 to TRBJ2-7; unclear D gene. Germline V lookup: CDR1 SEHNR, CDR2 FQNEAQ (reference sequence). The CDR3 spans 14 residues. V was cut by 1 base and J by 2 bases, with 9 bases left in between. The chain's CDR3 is CASSLEVRAYEQYF. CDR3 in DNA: TGTGCCAGCAGCTTAGAGGTTAGAGCCTACGAGCAGTACTTC.

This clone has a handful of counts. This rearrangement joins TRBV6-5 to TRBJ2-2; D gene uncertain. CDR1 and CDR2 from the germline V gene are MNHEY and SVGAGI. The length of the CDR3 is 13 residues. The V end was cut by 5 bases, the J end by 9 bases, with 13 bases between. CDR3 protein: CASSVGPHRELFF. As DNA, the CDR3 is TGTGCCAGCAGTGTAGGTCCCCACCGGGAGCTGTTTTTT.

The CDR3 protein is CASIPLRGQAGNTIYF. The CDR3 DNA sequence: TGTGCCAGCATCCCGCTCAGGGGGCAGGCTGGAAACACCATATATTTT. This sequence joins TRBV5-8 and TRBJ1-3; 8 bases fit TRBD1. The V and J ends lost 6 bases and 2 bases, in that order; junction bases with no gene match: 10. Looked up from germline, CDR1 is SGHTS and CDR2 is YDEGEE. The CDR3 runs to 16 residues.

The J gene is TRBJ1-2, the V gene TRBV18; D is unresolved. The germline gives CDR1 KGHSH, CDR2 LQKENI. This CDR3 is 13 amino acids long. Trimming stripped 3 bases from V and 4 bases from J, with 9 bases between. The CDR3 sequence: CASSPRAIYGYTF. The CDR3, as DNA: TGTGCCAGCTCACCGCGGGCGATCTATGGCTACACCTTC.

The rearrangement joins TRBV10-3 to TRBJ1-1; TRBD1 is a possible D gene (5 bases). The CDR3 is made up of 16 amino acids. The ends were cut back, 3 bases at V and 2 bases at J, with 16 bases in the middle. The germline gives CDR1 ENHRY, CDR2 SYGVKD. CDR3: CAISEVYRQYNTEAFF. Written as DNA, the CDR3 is TGTGCCATCAGTGAAGTGTACAGGCAATACAACACTGAAGCTTTCTTT.

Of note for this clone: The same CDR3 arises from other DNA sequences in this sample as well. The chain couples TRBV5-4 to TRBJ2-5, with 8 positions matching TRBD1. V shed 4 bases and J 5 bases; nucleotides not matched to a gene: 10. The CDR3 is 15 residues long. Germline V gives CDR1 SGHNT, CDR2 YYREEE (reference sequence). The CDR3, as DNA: TGTGCCAGCAGCCCTGGACAGGGCGCTTGGGAGACCCAGTACTTC. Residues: CASSPGQGAWETQYF.

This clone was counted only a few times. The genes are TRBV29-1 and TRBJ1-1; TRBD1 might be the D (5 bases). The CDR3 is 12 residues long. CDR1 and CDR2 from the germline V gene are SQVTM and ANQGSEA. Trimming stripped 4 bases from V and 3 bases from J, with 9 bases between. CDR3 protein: CSVAGWDTEAFF. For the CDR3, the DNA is TGCAGCGTTGCAGGGTGGGACACTGAAGCTTTCTTT.

The chain's CDR3 is CASSLRGRDRERGQYF. CDR3 DNA sequence: TGTGCCAGCAGCTTAAGAGGGAGGGACAGGGAACGAGGGCAGTACTTC. This rearrangement joins TRBV7-8 to TRBJ2-7; the match to TRBD1 covers 9 bases. Germline V gives CDR1 SGHVS, CDR2 FQNEAQ. V was pared by 2 bases and J by 9 bases, with 14 bases of the junction left unmatched. CDR3 size: 16 residues.

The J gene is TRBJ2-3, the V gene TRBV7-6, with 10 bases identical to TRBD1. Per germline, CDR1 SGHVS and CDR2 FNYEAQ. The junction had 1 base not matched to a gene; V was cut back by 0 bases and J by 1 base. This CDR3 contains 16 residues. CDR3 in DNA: TGTGCCAGCAGCTTAGCGGGGACAGGGGGCACAGATACGCAGTATTTT. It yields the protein CASSLAGTGGTDTQYF.